This T cell receptor beta chain came from a study of blood T cell repertoires in COVID-19. The wider study: Acute and convalescent COVID-19 samples came from the United States, Italy and Spain. T cells, B-cell-depleted T cells, or PBMCs provided the cDNA or gDNA that served as material.

This CDR3 is 14 amino acids long. The V gene end was trimmed by 3 bases and the J gene end by 7 bases; junction bases not matched to a gene: 9. From germline, CDR1 is SGDLS and CDR2 YYNGEE. Authors' methods: Reference gene primer amplification in the assay estimated nucleated cell counts. The assay was immunoSEQ multiplex PCR, and TCRdb's table has in-frame clones only and misses some. That table is the source of V, J and clone size, and D and trimming were worked out from the DNA. The sample has about 280,000 clones, approximately 91% seen once. Material for sequencing was peripheral blood. V usage is TRBV9 and J usage is TRBJ1-1; TRBD1 matches 7 bases. The sequence was obtained from a man younger than 35 with active or convalescent COVID-19. As DNA, the CDR3 is TGTGCCAGCAGCGCCAGGGGGACAGAGGTTGAAGCTTTCTTT. This translates into CASSARGTEVEAFF.